This T cell receptor (beta chain) was sequenced during a study of Tregs in tolerant kidney transplant recipients. General study points: Tregs expanded with activated donor B cells seemed most donor-specific.

Germline CDR1 reads MRHNA; CDR2 reads SNTAGT. Deletions cut 6 bases from V and 4 bases from J, with 13 bases between. The CDR3 covers 14 residues. Method: immunoSEQ multiplex PCR; TCRdb's copy keeps in-frame clones and lacks some. The table lists 90,000 to 130,000 clones, 90% of them singletons. Details on this clone: The antigen is not known.

This TCR was sampled from a human donor who received a combined kidney and bone marrow transplant. The input for sequencing was CD4+ T cells from blood, taken before the transplant. The chain recombines TRBV6-4 with TRBJ1-5; perhaps TRBD1 as D (5 bases). As DNA, the CDR3 is TGTGCCAGCAGCGACGGGGGGGGTAATCAGCCCCAGCATTTT. Translating it yields CASSDGGGNQPQHF.